The rows below give T cell receptor beta chains drawn from one sample of a study of CD8+ T cells in alopecia areata. The repertoire was sequenced with immunoSEQ multiplex PCR; TCRdb's copy has only in-frame clones and lacks some. The data contain more than 9,500 clones, around 62% of them singletons. Sample: skin. These TCRs come from a human donor with alopecia areata. CDR3s include the opening cysteine and the closing phenylalanine or tryptophan. A D gene is named only where the DNA matches it firmly. Clone size appears in some rows only: once, few, many, or a class for an expanded clone.

J | size | V | D | CDR3 | DNA
TRBJ2-5 | once | TRBV7-2 | TRBD1 | CASSLAGTGVQETQYF | TGTGCCAGCAGCTTAGCCGGGACAGGGGTCCAGGAGACCCAGTACTTC
TRBJ1-1 | NA | TRBV6-5 | NA | CASSYGGEGEAFF | TGTGCCAGCAGTTACGGGGGAGAGGGTGAAGCTTTCTTT
TRBJ2-1 | NA | TRBV5-5 | NA | CASSLGDTGLYNEQFF | TGTGCCAGCAGCTTGGGGGACACCGGCCTTTACAATGAGCAGTTCTTC
TRBJ2-1 | once | TRBV28 | TRBD2 | CASSTWTSGRNEQFF | TGTGCCAGCAGTACCTGGACTAGCGGGCGGAATGAGCAGTTCTTC
TRBJ2-7 | medium-sized | TRBV4-1 | NA | CASSQPTTGTRSWEQYF | TGCGCCAGCAGCCAACCAACTACCGGGACTCGTTCGTGGGAGCAGTACTTC
TRBJ1-4 | NA | TRBV19 | NA | CASSSGFKLFF | TGTGCCAGTAGTTCAGGATTCAAACTGTTTTTT
TRBJ2-1 | NA | TRBV28 | TRBD2 | CASSLSQREVPPNEQFF | TGTGCCAGCAGTTTATCGCAACGGGAGGTACCACCCAATGAGCAGTTCTTC
TRBJ2-5 | NA | TRBV5-1 | NA | CASSLVGETQYF | TGCGCCAGCAGCTTGGTCGGGGAGACCCAGTACTTC
TRBJ2-2 | NA | TRBV29-1 | NA | CSVLTSFGLAGELFF | TGCAGCGTTTTGACTAGTTTTGGTCTAGCCGGGGAGCTGTTTTTT
TRBJ2-7 | once | TRBV29-1 | NA | CSVAQGMGEQYF | TGCAGCGTTGCACAGGGTATGGGGGAGCAGTACTTC
TRBJ1-1 | NA | TRBV6-5 | NA | CASSYRDTTEAFF | TGTGCCAGCAGTTACAGGGATACCACTGAAGCTTTCTTT
TRBJ2-1 | NA | TRBV7-9 | NA | CASSLSTGRQFF | TGTGCCAGCAGCTTATCCACAGGGCGGCAGTTCTTC
TRBJ1-2 | NA | TRBV28 | NA | CASSSAPLNYGYTF | TGTGCCAGCAGCTCTGCTCCCCTTAACTATGGCTACACCTTC
TRBJ1-5 | NA | TRBV2 | NA | CASSEDGYSNQPQHF | TGTGCCAGCAGTGAAGACGGCTATAGCAATCAGCCCCAGCATTTT